The present entry profiles one TCR beta chain with its context. As yet, its antigen is unknown. From germline, CDR1 is SQVTM and CDR2 ANQGSEA. This CDR3 is built from 14 residues. The junction had 14 bases not matched to a gene; V was cut back by 7 bases and J by 6 bases. Through a sample-barcoded 5' primer and a J-beta primer mix, a second PCR was run for roughly 7 to 11 cycles. Each cDNA molecule received a tag from a template-switch adaptor that had 12 random nucleotides. TCRdb independently ran MiXCR on the 5' RACE reads; one entry per CDR3 protein. The table records approximately 1,000,000 distinct CDR3 sequences, around 45% of them present only once. The data are from a study of blood T cells in healthy people across ages. Study findings and constraints: Significant beta diversity loss was already apparent by age roughly 38, declining roughly linearly.

This clonotype was obtained from a woman aged 55 to 70 in good health. This sequence joins TRBV29-1 and TRBJ2-7; the match to TRBD2 covers 8 bases. Sequenced material: blood. The CDR3 reads CSARPSGGNFEQYF. The CDR3 nucleotides read TGCAGCGCCAGGCCCAGCGGGGGAAACTTCGAGCAGTACTTC.